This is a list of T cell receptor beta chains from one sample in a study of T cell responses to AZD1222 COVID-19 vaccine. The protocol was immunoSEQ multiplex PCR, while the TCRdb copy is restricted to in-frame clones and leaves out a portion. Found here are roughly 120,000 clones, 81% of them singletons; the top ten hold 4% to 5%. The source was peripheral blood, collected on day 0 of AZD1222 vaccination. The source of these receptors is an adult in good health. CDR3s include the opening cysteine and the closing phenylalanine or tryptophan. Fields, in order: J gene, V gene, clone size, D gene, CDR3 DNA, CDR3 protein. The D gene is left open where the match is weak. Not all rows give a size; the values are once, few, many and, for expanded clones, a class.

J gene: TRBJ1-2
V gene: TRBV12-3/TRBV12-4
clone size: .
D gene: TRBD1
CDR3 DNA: TGTGCCAGCAGCCCGGACAGGGTTGGTGGCTACACCTTC
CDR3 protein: CASSPDRVGGYTF

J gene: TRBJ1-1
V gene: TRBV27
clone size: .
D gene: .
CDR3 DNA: TGTGCCAGCTGGACGTCTTTAAACACTGAAGCTTTCTTT
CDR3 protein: CASWTSLNTEAFF

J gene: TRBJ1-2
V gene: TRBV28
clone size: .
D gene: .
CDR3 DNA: TGTGCCAGCAGAACCGGGGGATTTGAGGGCTACACCTTC
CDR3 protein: CASRTGGFEGYTF

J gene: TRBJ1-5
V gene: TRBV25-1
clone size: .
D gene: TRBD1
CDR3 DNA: TGTGCCAGCAGTGGGGACAGGGGGCGAAGTAGCAATCAGCCCCAGCATTTT
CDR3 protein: CASSGDRGRSSNQPQHF

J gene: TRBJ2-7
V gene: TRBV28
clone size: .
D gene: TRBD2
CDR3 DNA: TGTGCCAGCAGTTACCCGTCCGGACTAGGGTCCTACGAGCAGTACTTC
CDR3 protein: CASSYPSGLGSYEQYF

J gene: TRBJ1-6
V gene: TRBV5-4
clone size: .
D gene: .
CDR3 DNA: TGTGCCAGCAGCTTAGCCCTCGGGAAGAATTCACCCCTCCACTTT
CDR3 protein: CASSLALGKNSPLHF

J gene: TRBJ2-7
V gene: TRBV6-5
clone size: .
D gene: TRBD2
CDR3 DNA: TGTGCCAGCAGTTTACAGCGGGGAGGGCTGGGCGAGCAGTACTTC
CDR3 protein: CASSLQRGGLGEQYF

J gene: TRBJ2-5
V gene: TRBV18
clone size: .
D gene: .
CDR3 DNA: TGTGCCAGCTCTGTGTACCAAGAGACCCAGTACTTC
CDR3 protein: CASSVYQETQYF

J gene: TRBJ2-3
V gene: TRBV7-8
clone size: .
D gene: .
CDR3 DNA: TGTGCCAGCAGCCGAATCACAGATACGCAGTATTTT
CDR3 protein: CASSRITDTQYF

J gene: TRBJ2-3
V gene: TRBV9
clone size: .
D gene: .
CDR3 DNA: TGTGCCAGCAGCAGGGGGGGGGCCTCAGATACGCAGTATTTT
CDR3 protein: CASSRGGASDTQYF

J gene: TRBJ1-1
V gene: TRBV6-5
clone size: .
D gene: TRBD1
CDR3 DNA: TGTGCCAGCAGGCGACAGGGGCACACTGAAGCTTTCTTT
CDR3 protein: CASRRQGHTEAFF

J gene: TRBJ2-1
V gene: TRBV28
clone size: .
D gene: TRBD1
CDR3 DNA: TGTGCCAGCAGCCAACAGGGGGCCTCCTACAATGAGCAGTTCTTC
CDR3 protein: CASSQQGASYNEQFF

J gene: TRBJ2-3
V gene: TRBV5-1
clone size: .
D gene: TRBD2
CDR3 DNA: TGCGCCAGCAGCTTGGAAGGACTAGCGCCGAGCACAGATACGCAGTATTTT
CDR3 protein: CASSLEGLAPSTDTQYF

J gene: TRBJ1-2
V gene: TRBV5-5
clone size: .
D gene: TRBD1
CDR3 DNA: TGTGCCAGCAGCTCAAAACAGGGGGCTTATGGCTACACCTTC
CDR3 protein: CASSSKQGAYGYTF

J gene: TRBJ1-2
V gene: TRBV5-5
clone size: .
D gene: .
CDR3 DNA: TGTGCCAGCAGCTTGGCCCCACAGCAATTCTATGGCTACACCTTC
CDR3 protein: CASSLAPQQFYGYTF

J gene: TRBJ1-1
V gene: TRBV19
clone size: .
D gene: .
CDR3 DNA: TGTGCCAGTAGTATAGGCAGGAACACTGAAGCTTTCTTT
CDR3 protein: CASSIGRNTEAFF

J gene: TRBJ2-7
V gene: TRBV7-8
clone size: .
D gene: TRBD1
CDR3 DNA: TGTGCCAGCACTCGAAGGACAGGGACCTACGAGCAGTACTTC
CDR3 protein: CASTRRTGTYEQYF

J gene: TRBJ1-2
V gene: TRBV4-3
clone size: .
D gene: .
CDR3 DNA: TGCGCCAGCAGCCACGGACACCCCTATGGCTACACCTTC
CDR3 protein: CASSHGHPYGYTF

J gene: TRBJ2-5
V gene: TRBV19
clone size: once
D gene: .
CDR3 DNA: TGTGCCAGTAGTATAGTATGGAGTAAACAAGAGACCCAGTACTTC
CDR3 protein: CASSIVWSKQETQYF

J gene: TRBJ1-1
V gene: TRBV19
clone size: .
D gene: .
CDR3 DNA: TGTGCCAGTAGTATCCCAGGCGGGCGGTGGACTGAAGCTTTCTTT
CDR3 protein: CASSIPGGRWTEAFF

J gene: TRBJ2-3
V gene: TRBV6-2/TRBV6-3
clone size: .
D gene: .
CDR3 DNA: TGTGCCAGCAGTTATCAAGGCACAGATACGCAGTATTTT
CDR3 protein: CASSYQGTDTQYF

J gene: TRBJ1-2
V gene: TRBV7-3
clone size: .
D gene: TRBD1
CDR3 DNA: TGTGCCAGCAGCTTAGCAGGACAGGGTGGTGGCTACACCTTC
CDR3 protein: CASSLAGQGGGYTF

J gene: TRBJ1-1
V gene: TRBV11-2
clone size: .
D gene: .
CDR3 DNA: TGTGCCAGCAGCTTATCGCGGGGTATGAGCACTGAAGCTTTCTTT
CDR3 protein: CASSLSRGMSTEAFF

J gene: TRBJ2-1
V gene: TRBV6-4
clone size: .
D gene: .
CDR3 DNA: TGTGCCAGCAGTGACTCGAGTCGACGCGGGGAAAGTTTGTTCTTC
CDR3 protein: CASSDSSRRGESLFF

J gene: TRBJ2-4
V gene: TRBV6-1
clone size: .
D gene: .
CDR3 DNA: TGTGCCAGCAGTTTAACAGGGGCCAAAAACATTCAGTACTTC
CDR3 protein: CASSLTGAKNIQYF

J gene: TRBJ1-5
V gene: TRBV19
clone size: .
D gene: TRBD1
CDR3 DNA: TGTGCCAGTAGCCAGCAACAGGGGACCAATCAGCCCCAGCATTTT
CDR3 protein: CASSQQQGTNQPQHF

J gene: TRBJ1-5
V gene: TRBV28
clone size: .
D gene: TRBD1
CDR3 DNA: TGTGCCAGCAGGACACAGGGGTTTCAGCCCCAGCATTTT
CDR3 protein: CASRTQGFQPQHF

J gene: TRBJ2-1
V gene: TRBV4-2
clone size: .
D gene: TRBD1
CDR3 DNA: TGTGCCAGCAGCCGAGACAGGGAGTCGGAATACAATGAGCAGTTCTTC
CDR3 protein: CASSRDRESEYNEQFF

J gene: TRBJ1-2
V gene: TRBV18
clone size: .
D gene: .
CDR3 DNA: TGTGCCAGCTCACCTACTCTCTATGGCTACACCTTC
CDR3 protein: CASSPTLYGYTF

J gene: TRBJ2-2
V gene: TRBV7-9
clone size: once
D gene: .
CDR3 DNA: TGTGCCAGCAGCTTATCGGGGGGCGAGGCCGGGGAGCTGTTTTTT
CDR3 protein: CASSLSGGEAGELFF

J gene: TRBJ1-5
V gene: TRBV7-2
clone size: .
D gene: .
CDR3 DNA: TGTGCCAGCAGCTTAGAAGTCCAGGCGGCCTATCAGCCCCAGCATTTT
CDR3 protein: CASSLEVQAAYQPQHF

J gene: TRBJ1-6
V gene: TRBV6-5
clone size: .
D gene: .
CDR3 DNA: TGTGCCAGCAGCACAACCGACGGCTGGGGTTCACCCCTCCACTTT
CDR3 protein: CASSTTDGWGSPLHF

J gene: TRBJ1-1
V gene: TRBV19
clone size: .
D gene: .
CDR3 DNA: TGTGCCAGCCCCCGGGGTGAAGCTTTCTTT
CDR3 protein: CASPRGEAFF

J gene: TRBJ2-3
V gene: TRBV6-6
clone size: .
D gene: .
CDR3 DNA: TGTGCCAGCAGTTACGACAGGAGCACAGATACGCAGTATTTT
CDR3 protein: CASSYDRSTDTQYF

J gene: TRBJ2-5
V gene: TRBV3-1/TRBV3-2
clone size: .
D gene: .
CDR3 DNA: TGTGCCAGCAGCCAAGTAAGCAGGGGCAAAGAGACCCAGTACTTC
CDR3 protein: CASSQVSRGKETQYF

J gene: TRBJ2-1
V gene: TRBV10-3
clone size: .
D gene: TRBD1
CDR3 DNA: TGTGCCATCAGGACGGGACAGTTAAACAATGAGCAGTTCTTC
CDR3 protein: CAIRTGQLNNEQFF

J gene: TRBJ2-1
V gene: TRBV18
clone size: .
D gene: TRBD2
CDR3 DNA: TGTGCCAGCTCACTGACTAGCGGGGGAGGGAATGAGCAGTTCTTC
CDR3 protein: CASSLTSGGGNEQFF

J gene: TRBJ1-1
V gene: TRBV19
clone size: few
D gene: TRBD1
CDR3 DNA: TGTGCCACCCGAGGGAGACAGGGGGTGAACACTGAAGCTTTCTTT
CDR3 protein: CATRGRQGVNTEAFF

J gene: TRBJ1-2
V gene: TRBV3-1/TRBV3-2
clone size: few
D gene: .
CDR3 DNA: TGTGCCAGCAGCCATCTGCGGGGGGGGCTAGCTAAAGATGGCTACACCTTC
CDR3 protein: CASSHLRGGLAKDGYTF

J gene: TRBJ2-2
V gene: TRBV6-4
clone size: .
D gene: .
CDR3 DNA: TGTGCCAGCAGTGACCGGGACACCGGGGAGCTGTTTTTT
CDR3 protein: CASSDRDTGELFF

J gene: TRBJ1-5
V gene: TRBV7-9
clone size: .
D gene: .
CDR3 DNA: TGTGCCAGCAGCTTTGGTAGGGGCAACAATCAGCCCCAGCATTTT
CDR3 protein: CASSFGRGNNQPQHF

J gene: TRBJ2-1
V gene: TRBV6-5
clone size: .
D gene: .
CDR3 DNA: TGTGCCAGCAGTTACACGGCCGGGGCGTCCTACAATGAGCAGTTCTTC
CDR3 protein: CASSYTAGASYNEQFF

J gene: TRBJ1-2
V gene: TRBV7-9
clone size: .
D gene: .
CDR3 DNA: TGTGCCAGCAGACCCGAACAGGGCTCCATCACCTTC
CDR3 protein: CASRPEQGSITF

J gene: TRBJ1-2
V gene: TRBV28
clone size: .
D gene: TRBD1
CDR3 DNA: TGTGCCAGCAGTGCTGAGGACAGGAATGACTATGGCTACACCTTC
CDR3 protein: CASSAEDRNDYGYTF